This TCR beta chain was recorded in a study of T cells in Graves' hyperthyroidism and ophthalmopathy. Study summary: Peripheral blood was collected at initial diagnosis, before any treatment.

The table lists this clonotype with many counts. Fresh peripheral blood, 8 to 10 ml, was the source of the PBMCs. Deletions cut 3 bases from V and 0 bases from J, with 11 bases between. From germline, CDR1 is MDHEN and CDR2 SYDVKM. The CDR3 is 15 residues long. What was amplified from RNA transcripts were TCR beta CDR3 regions. The study used the HTBI primer set for a first-round RT-PCR of the TCR CDR3. Using its own MiXCR run on the multiplex PCR reads, TCRdb lists one record per CDR3 protein. The table includes hundreds of thousands of distinct CDR3 sequences, approximately 15% detected once. The rearrangement joins TRBV28 to TRBJ1-1; D is uncertain. Material for sequencing was blood. This receptor was identified in a woman aged 60 to 75 with Graves' ophthalmopathy. CDR3 sequence reads: CASSFEVLVNTEAFF. The CDR3, as DNA: TGTGCCAGCAGTTTTGAGGTACTGGTGAACACTGAAGCTTTCTTT.